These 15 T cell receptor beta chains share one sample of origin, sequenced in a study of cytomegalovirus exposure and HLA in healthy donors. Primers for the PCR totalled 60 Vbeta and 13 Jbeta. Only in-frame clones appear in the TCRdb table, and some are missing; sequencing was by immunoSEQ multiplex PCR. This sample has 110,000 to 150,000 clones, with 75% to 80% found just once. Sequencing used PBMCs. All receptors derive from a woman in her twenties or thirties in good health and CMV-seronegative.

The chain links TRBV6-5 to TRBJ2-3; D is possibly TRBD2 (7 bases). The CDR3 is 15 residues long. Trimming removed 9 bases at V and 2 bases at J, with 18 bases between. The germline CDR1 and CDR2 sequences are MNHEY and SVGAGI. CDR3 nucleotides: TGTGCCAGTAAAAAAAGGGGGGGGTTCACAGATACGCAGTATTTT. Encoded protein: CASKKRGGFTDTQYF.

The CDR3 bases are TGCGCCAGCAGCTTAAACTCAGGGGTGCGCGAAGACACTGAAGCTTTCTTT. Residues: CASSLNSGVREDTEAFF. The chain combines TRBV5-1 with TRBJ1-1; possible D gene TRBD1, 6 bases. Trimming took 2 bases from V and 3 from J, leaving 20 bases between them. The germline CDR1 and CDR2 sequences are SGHRS and YFSETQ. The CDR3 spans 17 residues.

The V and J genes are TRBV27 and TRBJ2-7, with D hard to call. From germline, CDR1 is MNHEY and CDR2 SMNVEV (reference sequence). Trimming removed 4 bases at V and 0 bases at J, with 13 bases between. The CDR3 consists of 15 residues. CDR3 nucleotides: TGTGCCAGCAGTTGGATCAGGTCCAGCTCCTACGAGCAGTACTTC. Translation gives CASSWIRSSSYEQYF.

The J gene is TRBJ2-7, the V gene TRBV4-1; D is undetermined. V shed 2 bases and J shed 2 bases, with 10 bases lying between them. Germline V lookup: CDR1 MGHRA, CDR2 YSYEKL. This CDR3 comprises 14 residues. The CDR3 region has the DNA TGCGCCAGCAGCCAATCCCAGGCGACCTACGAGCAGTACTTC. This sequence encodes CASSQSQATYEQYF.

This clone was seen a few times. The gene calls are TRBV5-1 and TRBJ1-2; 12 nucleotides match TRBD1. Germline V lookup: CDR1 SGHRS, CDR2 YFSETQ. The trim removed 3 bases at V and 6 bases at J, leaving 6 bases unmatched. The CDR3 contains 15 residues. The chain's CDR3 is CASSSRGQGADGYTF. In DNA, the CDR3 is TGCGCCAGCAGCTCCCGGGGACAGGGGGCTGATGGCTACACCTTC. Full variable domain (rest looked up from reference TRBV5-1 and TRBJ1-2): KAGVTQTPRYLIKTRGQQVTLSCSPISGHRSVSWYQQTPGQGLQFLFEYFSETQRNKGNFPGRFSGRQFSNSRSEMNVSTLELGDSALYLCASSSRGQGADGYTFGSGTRLTVV.

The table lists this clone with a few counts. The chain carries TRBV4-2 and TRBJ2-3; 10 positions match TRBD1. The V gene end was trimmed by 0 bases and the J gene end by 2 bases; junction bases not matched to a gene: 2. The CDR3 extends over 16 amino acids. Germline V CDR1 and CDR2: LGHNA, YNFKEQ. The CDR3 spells CASSQEDRGFTDTQYF. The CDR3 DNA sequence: TGTGCCAGCAGCCAAGAGGACAGGGGGTTCACAGATACGCAGTATTTT.

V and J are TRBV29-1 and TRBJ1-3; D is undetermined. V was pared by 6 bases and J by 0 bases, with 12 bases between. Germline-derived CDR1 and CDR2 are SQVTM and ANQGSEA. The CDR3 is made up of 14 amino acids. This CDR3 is CSVARGISGNTIYF. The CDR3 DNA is TGCAGCGTCGCCCGAGGCATCTCTGGAAACACCATATATTTT.

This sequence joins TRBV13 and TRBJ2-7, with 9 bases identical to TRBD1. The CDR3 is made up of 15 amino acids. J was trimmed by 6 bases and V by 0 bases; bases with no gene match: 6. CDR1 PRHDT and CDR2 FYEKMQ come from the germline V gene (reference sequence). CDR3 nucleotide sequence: TGTGCCAGCAGCTTAGGGGGACAGGGCGTCCTCGAGCAGTACTTC. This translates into CASSLGGQGVLEQYF.

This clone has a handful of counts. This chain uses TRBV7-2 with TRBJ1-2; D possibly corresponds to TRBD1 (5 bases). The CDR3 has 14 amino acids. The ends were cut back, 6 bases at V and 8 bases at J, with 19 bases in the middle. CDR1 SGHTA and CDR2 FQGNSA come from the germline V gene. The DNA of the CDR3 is TGTGCCAGCAGAATTGGGAGGGGAGCAGGCGGCTACACCTTC. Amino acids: CASRIGRGAGGYTF.

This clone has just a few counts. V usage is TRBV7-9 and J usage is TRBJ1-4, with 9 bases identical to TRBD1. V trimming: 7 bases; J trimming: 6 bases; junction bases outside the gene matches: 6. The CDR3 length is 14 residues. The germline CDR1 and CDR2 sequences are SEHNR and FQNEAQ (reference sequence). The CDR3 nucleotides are TGTGCCAGCACCCAGGACAGGGGATATGAAAAACTGTTTTTT. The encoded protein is CASTQDRGYEKLFF.

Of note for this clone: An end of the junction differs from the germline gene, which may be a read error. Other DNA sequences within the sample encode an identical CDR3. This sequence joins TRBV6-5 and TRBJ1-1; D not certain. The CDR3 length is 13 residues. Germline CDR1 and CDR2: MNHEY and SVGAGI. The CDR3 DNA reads TGTGCCAGTAGTTACTCGACTGACTCTGAAGCTTTCTTT. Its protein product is CASSYSTDSEAFF.

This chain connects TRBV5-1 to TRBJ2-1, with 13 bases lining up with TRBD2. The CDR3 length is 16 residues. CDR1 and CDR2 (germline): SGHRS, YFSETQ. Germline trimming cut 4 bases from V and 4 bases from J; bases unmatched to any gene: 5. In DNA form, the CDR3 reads TGCGCCAGCAGCAGGACTAGCGGGGGAAAGTACAATGAGCAGTTCTTC. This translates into CASSRTSGGKYNEQFF.

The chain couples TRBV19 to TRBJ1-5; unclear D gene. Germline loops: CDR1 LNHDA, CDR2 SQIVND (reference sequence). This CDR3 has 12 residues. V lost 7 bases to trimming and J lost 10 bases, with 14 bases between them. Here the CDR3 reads CASTNTPDPQHF. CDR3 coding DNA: TGTGCCAGTACCAACACCCCCGATCCCCAGCATTTT.

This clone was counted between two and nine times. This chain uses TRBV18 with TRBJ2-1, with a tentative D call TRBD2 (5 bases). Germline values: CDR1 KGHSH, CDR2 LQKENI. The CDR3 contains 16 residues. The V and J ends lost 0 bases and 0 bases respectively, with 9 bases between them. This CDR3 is CASSPPPGSSYNEQFF. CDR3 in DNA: TGTGCCAGCTCACCACCCCCGGGGAGCTCCTACAATGAGCAGTTCTTC.

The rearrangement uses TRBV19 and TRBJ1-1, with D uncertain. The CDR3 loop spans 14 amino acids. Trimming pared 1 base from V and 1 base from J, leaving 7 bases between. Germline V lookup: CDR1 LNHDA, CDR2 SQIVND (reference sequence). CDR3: CASSIVQSNTEAFF. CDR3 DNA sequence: TGTGCCAGTAGTATAGTCCAGTCGAACACTGAAGCTTTCTTT.